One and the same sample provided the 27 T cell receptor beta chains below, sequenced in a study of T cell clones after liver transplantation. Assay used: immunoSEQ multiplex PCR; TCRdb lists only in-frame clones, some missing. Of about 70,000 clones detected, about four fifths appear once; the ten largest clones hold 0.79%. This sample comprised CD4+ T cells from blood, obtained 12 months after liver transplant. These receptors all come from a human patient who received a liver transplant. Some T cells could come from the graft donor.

The DNA for the CDR3 is TGTGCCAGCAGCTCTCGAGAGGGGGCGGGTGGCTACACCTTC. Protein: CASSSREGAGGYTF. The V call is TRBV7-2, the J call TRBJ1-2; 7 positions agree with TRBD1. This CDR3 is built from 14 residues. The germline CDR1 and CDR2 sequences are SGHTA and FQGNSA. V shed 4 bases, J shed 7 bases, and the junction held 9 bases outside the gene matches.

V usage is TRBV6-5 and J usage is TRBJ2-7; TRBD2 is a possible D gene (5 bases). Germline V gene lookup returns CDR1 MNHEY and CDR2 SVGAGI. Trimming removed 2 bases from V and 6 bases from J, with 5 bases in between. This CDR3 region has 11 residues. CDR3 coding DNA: TGTGCCAGCAGTTACCGGGGCGAGCAGTACTTC. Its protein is CASSYRGEQYF.

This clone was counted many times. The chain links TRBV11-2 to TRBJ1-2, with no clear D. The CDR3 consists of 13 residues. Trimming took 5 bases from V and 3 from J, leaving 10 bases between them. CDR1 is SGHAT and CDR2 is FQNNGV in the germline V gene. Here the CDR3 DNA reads TGTGCCAGCAGCCGGACTAGGGACTATGGCTACACCTTC. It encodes CASSRTRDYGYTF.

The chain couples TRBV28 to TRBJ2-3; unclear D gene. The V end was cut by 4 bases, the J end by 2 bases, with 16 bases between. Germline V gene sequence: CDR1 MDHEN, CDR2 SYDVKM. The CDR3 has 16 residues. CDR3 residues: CASSSSATKYTDTQYF. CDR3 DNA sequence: TGTGCCAGCAGTTCATCCGCTACCAAATACACAGATACGCAGTATTTT.

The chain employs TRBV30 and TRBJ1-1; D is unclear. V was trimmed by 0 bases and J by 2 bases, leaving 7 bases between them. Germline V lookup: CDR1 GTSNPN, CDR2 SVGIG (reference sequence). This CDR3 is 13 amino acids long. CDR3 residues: CAWSVSENTEAFF. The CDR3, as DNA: TGTGCCTGGAGTGTGTCGGAAAACACTGAAGCTTTCTTT.

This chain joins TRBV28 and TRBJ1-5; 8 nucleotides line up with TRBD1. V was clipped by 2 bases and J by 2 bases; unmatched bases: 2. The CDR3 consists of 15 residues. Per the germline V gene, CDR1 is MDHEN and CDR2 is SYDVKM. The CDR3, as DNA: TGTGCCAGCAGTTTACAGGGGGCGCGCAATCAGCCCCAGCATTTT. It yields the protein CASSLQGARNQPQHF.

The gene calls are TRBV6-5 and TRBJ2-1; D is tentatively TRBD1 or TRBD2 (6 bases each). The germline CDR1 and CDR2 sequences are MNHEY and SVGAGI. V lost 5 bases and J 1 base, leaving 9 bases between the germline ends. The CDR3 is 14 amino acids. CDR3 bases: TGTGCCAGCAGTGGGGGGCAGTCCTACAATGAGCAGTTCTTC. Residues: CASSGGQSYNEQFF.

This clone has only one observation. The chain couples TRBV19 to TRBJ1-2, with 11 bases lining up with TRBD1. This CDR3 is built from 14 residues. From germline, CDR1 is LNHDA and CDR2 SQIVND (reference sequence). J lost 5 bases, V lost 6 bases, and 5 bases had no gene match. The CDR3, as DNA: TGTGCCAGTAGCCGGGACAGGGGGACATATGGCTACACCTTC. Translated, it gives CASSRDRGTYGYTF.

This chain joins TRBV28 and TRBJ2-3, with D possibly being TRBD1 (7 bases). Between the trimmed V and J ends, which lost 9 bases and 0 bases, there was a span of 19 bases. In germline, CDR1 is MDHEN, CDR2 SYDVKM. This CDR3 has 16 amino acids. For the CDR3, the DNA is TGTGCCAGTAGAAGAGGAGGGGGCACTAGCACAGATACGCAGTATTTT. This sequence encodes CASRRGGGTSTDTQYF.

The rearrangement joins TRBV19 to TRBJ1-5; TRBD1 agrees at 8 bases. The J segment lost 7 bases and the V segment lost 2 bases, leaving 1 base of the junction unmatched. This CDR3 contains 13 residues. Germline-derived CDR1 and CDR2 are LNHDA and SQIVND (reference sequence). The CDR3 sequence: CASSIQGAQPQHF. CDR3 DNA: TGTGCCAGTAGTATACAGGGGGCCCAGCCCCAGCATTTT.

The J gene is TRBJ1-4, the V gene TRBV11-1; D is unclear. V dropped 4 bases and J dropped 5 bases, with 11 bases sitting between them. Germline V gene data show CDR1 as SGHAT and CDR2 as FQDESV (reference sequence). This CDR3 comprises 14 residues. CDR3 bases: TGTGCCAGCAGCTCCAGGACGTCAAATGAAAAACTGTTTTTT. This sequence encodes CASSSRTSNEKLFF.

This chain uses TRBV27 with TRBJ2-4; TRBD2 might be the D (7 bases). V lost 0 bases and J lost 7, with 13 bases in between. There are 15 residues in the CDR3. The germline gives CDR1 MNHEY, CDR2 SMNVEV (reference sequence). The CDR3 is CASSLSKGGGNIQYF. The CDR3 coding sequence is TGTGCCAGCAGTTTATCGAAGGGGGGAGGGAACATTCAGTACTTC.

The CDR3 DNA reads TGTGCCAGCTCCCCGGACGGGAACACTGAAGCTTTCTTT. Amino acid sequence: CASSPDGNTEAFF. The J gene is TRBJ1-1, the V gene TRBV18, with D hard to call. The ends were cut back, 6 bases at V and 1 base at J, with 9 bases in the middle. CDR1 and CDR2 (germline): KGHSH, LQKENI. The CDR3 covers 13 residues.

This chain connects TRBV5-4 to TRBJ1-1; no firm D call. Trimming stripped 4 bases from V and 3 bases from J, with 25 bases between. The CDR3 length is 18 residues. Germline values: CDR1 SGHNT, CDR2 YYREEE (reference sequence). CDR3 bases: TGTGCCAGCAGCCTGAAACTGACCTCGGCTGCCCAGGACACTGAAGCTTTCTTT. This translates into CASSLKLTSAAQDTEAFF.

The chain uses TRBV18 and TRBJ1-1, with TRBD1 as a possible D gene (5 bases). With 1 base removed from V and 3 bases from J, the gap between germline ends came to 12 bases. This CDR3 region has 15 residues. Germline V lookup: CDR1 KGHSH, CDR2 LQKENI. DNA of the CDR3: TGTGCCAGCTCACCACGGCGGGGCTCGGACACTGAAGCTTTCTTT. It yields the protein CASSPRRGSDTEAFF.

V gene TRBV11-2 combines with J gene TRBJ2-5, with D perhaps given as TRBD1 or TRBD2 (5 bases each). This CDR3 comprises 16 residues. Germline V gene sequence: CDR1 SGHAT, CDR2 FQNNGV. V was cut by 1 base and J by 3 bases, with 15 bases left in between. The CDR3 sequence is CASSLVLLGRKETQYF. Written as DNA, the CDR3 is TGTGCCAGCAGCTTAGTACTCCTGGGACGAAAAGAGACCCAGTACTTC.

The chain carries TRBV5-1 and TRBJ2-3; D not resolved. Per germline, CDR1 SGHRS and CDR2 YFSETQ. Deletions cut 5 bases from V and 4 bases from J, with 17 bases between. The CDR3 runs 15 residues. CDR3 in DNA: TGCGCCAGCAGTTACGACCCGGCCCTCCCAGATACGCAGTATTTT. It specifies CASSYDPALPDTQYF.

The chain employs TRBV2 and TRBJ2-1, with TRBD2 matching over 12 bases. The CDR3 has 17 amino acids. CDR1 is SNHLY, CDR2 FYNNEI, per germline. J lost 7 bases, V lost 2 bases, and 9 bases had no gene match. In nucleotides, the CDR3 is TGTGCCAGCAGTGAACCTAGCGGGAGGGCGGCGGGTAATGAGCAGTTCTTC. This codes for CASSEPSGRAAGNEQFF.

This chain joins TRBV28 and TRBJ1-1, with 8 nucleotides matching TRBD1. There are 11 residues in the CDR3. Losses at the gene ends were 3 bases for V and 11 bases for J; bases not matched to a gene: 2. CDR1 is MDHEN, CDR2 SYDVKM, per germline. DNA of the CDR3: TGTGCCAGCAGTTTCCGACAGGGGGCTTTCTTT. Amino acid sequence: CASSFRQGAFF.

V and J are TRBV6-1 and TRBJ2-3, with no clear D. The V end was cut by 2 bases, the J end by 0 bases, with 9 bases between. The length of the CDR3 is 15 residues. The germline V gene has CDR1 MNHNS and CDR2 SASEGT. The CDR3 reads CASSERTGSTDTQYF. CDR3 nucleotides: TGTGCCAGCAGTGAAAGAACGGGCAGCACAGATACGCAGTATTTT.

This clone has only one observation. The CDR3 region has the DNA TGCGCCAGCAGCTTGGCCGTGGCGGGAGCGGCCGATGAGCAGTTCTTC. As protein: CASSLAVAGAADEQFF. The chain links TRBV5-1 to TRBJ2-1; TRBD2 matches 7 bases. J lost 8 bases, V lost 0 bases, and 11 bases had no gene match. Per the germline V gene, CDR1 is SGHRS and CDR2 is YFSETQ. The CDR3 loop spans 16 amino acids.

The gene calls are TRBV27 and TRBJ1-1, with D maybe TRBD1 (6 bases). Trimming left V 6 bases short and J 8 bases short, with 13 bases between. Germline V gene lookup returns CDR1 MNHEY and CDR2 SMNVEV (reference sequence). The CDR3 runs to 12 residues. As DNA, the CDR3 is TGTGCCAGCAGCCAAGGGGGGCTCGAAGCTTTCTTT. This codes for CASSQGGLEAFF.

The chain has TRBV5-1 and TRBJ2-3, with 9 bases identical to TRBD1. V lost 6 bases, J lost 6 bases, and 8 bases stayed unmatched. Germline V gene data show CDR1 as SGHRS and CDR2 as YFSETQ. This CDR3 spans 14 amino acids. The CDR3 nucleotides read TGCGCCAGCAAGCGACAGGGGGAGGCGGATACGCAGTATTTT. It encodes CASKRQGEADTQYF.

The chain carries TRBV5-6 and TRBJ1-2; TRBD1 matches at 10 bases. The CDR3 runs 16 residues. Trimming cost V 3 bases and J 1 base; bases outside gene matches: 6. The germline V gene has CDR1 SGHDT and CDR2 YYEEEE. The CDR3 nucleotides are TGTGCCAGCAGCTGGGCCGGACAGGGGGTTAACTATGGCTACACCTTC. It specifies CASSWAGQGVNYGYTF.

CDR3 residues: CASSLGSGNIYEQYF. The CDR3 region has the DNA TGTGCCAGCAGCTTAGGCTCCGGGAACATTTACGAGCAGTACTTC. This rearrangement joins TRBV11-2 to TRBJ2-7; TRBD2 might be the D (5 bases). CDR3 length equals 15 residues. Trimming pared 1 base from V and 4 bases from J, leaving 14 bases between. Germline-derived CDR1 and CDR2 are SGHAT and FQNNGV.

The CDR3 spells CASSILGGLRGNEQFF. CDR3 in DNA: TGCGCCAGCAGCATCCTGGGGGGGCTACGCGGCAATGAGCAGTTCTTC. V usage is TRBV5-1 and J usage is TRBJ2-1, with a tentative D call TRBD2 (7 bases). Germline assignment: CDR1 SGHRS and CDR2 YFSETQ. Trimming cost V 4 bases and J 6 bases, with 20 bases left between them. The length of the CDR3 is 16 residues.

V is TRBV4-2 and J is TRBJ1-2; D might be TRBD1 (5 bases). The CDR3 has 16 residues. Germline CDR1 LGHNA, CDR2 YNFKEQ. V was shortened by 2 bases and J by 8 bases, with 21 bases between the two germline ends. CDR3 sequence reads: CASSQLTGPGLEGYTF. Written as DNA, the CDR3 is TGTGCCAGCAGCCAACTGACGGGCCCGGGGCTGGAGGGCTACACCTTC.